This T cell receptor (beta chain) was documented in a study of CD8 T cells in ankylosing spondylitis. Regarding the study as a whole: Made up of under ten highly homologous variants, a TCR beta motif appeared characteristic of ankylosing spondylitis blood. The study looked at matched synovial fluid samples from ankylosing spondylitis patients. Disease-linked clones were reported to be significantly enriched there. Certain motif variants had earlier been reported in reactive arthritis synovial fluid and blood.

Germline CDR1 and CDR2: LGHDT and YNNKEL (reference sequence). V was cut by 2 bases and J by 10 bases, with 15 bases left in between. This CDR3 comprises 15 residues. With regard to this clonotype: No antigen is known for it.

Quantitative molecular-barcoded 5'-RACE generated the TCR beta libraries. TCRdb independently ran MiXCR on the 5' RACE reads; one entry per CDR3 protein. The sample has around 450,000 distinct CDR3 sequences, roughly a quarter seen once; the top ten hold 0.89%. This TCR was sampled from a male donor with ankylosing spondylitis. Sequences were obtained from blood, either unsorted or a sorted T cell fraction (not recorded which). The J gene is TRBJ1-6, the V gene TRBV3-1; TRBD1 might be the D (5 bases). CDR3 amino acids: CASSQQGASSSPLHF. In nucleotides, the CDR3 is TGTGCCAGCAGCCAACAGGGTGCGAGCTCCTCACCCCTCCACTTT.